Below, 19 T cell receptor beta chains from the same sample are listed, as sequenced in a study of cytomegalovirus exposure and HLA in healthy donors. Profiled with immunoSEQ multiplex PCR; TCRdb holds only in-frame clones, not every one. Of some 100,000 clones listed, 88% are singletons. Sample: PBMCs. The receptor source for this set is a young woman in good health and CMV-seronegative.

This chain uses TRBV19 with TRBJ1-2; 8 bases map to TRBD1. Germline values: CDR1 LNHDA, CDR2 SQIVND (reference sequence). Losses at the gene ends were 0 bases for V and 2 bases for J; bases not matched to a gene: 5. CDR3 length equals 16 residues. In DNA form, the CDR3 reads TGTGCCAGTAGTATAGACCCGTGGACAGGGAACTATGGCTACACCTTC. Amino acids: CASSIDPWTGNYGYTF.

This chain uses TRBV28 with TRBJ2-2, with D hard to call. With 9 bases removed from V and 4 bases from J, the gap between germline ends came to 6 bases. CDR3 size: 11 residues. Germline CDR1 reads MDHEN; CDR2 reads SYDVKM. The DNA for the CDR3 is TGTGCCAGGCTGCGCACCGGGGAGCTGTTTTTT. Translated: CARLRTGELFF. Complete variable domain (other parts from reference TRBV28 and TRBJ2-2): DVKVTQSSRYLVKRTGEKVFLECVQDMDHENMFWYRQDPGLGLRLIYFSYDVKMKEKGDIPEGYSVSREKKERFSLILESASTNQTSMYLCARLRTGELFFGEGSRLTVL.

The chain combines TRBV18 with TRBJ2-1, with a possible D match to TRBD1 (5 bases). The CDR3 extends over 14 amino acids. The germline V gene encodes CDR1 KGHSH and CDR2 LQKENI. Trimming cost V 6 bases and J 2 bases, with 11 bases left between them. DNA of the CDR3: TGTGCCAGCTCCCCGGTAGGGGCCTACAATGAGCAGTTCTTC. Protein product: CASSPVGAYNEQFF.

This chain uses TRBV25-1 with TRBJ2-3; D unclear. Trimming removed 6 bases at V and 2 bases at J, with 3 bases between. This CDR3 spans 11 amino acids. In germline, CDR1 is MGHDK, CDR2 SYGVNS. In DNA form, the CDR3 reads TGTGCCAGCAGGGCCACAGATACGCAGTATTTT. It translates to CASRATDTQYF.

This CDR3 reads CAWSVHPANYGYTF. CDR3 coding DNA: TGTGCCTGGAGTGTACACCCAGCTAACTATGGCTACACCTTC. The chain carries TRBV30 and TRBJ1-2; the D is unclear. Germline V CDR1 and CDR2: GTSNPN, SVGIG (reference sequence). V was clipped by 0 bases and J by 0 bases, with 8 bases between them. This CDR3 comprises 14 residues.

This clone came up once. The chain has TRBV7-9 and TRBJ2-1, with D unresolved. There are 12 residues in the CDR3. The V gene lost 5 bases and the J gene lost 6 bases, with 8 bases spanning the gap. CDR1 is SEHNR, CDR2 FQNEAQ, per germline (reference sequence). The DNA of the CDR3 is TGTGCCAGCAGCCCCTCGGGCAATGAGCAGTTCTTC. The encoded protein is CASSPSGNEQFF.

This clone has just a few counts. The J gene is TRBJ1-3, the V gene TRBV6-5, with TRBD1 matching over 9 bases. The CDR3 has 14 amino acids. Looked up from germline, CDR1 is MNHEY and CDR2 is SVGAGI. V was clipped by 6 bases and J by 8 bases; unmatched bases: 8. The CDR3 DNA reads as TGTGCCAGCAGCCAAAAGGACAGGGGTGACACCATATATTTT. Translation: CASSQKDRGDTIYF.

V usage is TRBV28 and J usage is TRBJ2-7, with 10 bases fitting TRBD1. Germline trimming cut 10 bases from V and 7 bases from J; bases unmatched to any gene: 13. The CDR3 loop spans 14 amino acids. CDR1 MDHEN and CDR2 SYDVKM come from the germline V gene. The CDR3 here is CATGSGTGVQEQYF. CDR3 coding DNA: TGTGCCACCGGGAGCGGGACAGGGGTACAAGAGCAGTACTTC.

The gene calls are TRBV5-1 and TRBJ2-3, with 12 bases aligning to TRBD2. Trimming at V came to 4 bases and at J to 0 bases, leaving 3 bases not matched to a gene. This CDR3 is built from 16 residues. Per the germline V gene, CDR1 is SGHRS and CDR2 is YFSETQ. The DNA of the CDR3 is TGCGCCAGCAGCCCCGGACTAGCGGGAAGCACAGATACGCAGTATTTT. This encodes CASSPGLAGSTDTQYF.

V is TRBV10-1 and J is TRBJ2-7; TRBD2 matches at 7 bases. The CDR3 has 19 amino acids. Germline-derived CDR1 and CDR2 are WNHNN and SYGVQD (reference sequence). J lost 5 bases, V lost 2 bases, and 21 bases had no gene match. The CDR3 DNA is TGCGCCAGCAGTGAGGTTTTATGGCGGGAGAATTCTTTTTTGGACGAGCAGTACTTC. Its translation is CASSEVLWRENSFLDEQYF.

CDR3 loop: CAWSVRLLEKLFF. DNA of the CDR3: TGTGCCTGGAGTGTGAGACTTTTAGAAAAACTGTTTTTT. V and J are TRBV30 and TRBJ1-4; D gene ambiguous. CDR1 and CDR2 from the germline V gene are GTSNPN and SVGIG (reference sequence). V shed 0 bases and J shed 8 bases, with 10 bases lying between them. This CDR3 is built from 13 residues.

Of note for this clone: The same CDR3 also results from other DNA sequences found in this sample. The chain carries TRBV7-6 and TRBJ1-1; D uncertain. The CDR3 contains 11 residues. Trimming took 5 bases from V and 5 from J, leaving 6 bases between them. Per germline, CDR1 SGHVS and CDR2 FNYEAQ. This CDR3 reads CASSPGTEAFF. Written as DNA, the CDR3 is TGTGCCAGCAGCCCCGGGACTGAAGCTTTCTTT.

This sequence joins TRBV5-1 and TRBJ1-1, with D possibly being TRBD1 (6 bases). The CDR3 totals 13 residues. The germline gives CDR1 SGHRS, CDR2 YFSETQ. Trimming shortened V by 4 bases and J by 1 base, and 8 bases separated the two germline ends. The CDR3 nucleotides read TGCGCCAGCAGCCGGACAGCGAACACTGAAGCTTTCTTT. Protein: CASSRTANTEAFF.

The chain links TRBV6-1 to TRBJ1-3; D ambiguous. This CDR3 spans 13 amino acids. V shed 4 bases and J shed 2 bases, with 6 bases lying between them. Germline CDR1 is MNHNS and CDR2 is SASEGT. This CDR3 reads CASSASPGNTIYF. In DNA, the CDR3 is TGTGCCAGCAGTGCGTCCCCTGGAAACACCATATATTTT.

The gene calls are TRBV4-3 and TRBJ2-2; TRBD2 aligns across 8 bases. The CDR3 length is 17 residues. V gave up 7 bases and J gave up 3 bases; unmatched junction bases: 13. CDR1 and CDR2 (germline): LGHNA, YSLEER. DNA of the CDR3: TGCGCCAGCAAACATAGCGGGACGGAATTATACACCGGGGAGCTGTTTTTT. Encoded protein: CASKHSGTELYTGELFF.

V and J are TRBV9 and TRBJ1-5; D may be TRBD1 (6 bases). This CDR3 comprises 15 residues. In germline, CDR1 is SGDLS, CDR2 YYNGEE. Trimming pared 4 bases from V and 4 bases from J, leaving 15 bases between. The CDR3 sequence is CASSPDRGQNQPQHF. CDR3 coding DNA: TGTGCCAGCAGCCCCGACCGCGGACAGAATCAGCCCCAGCATTTT.

This chain uses TRBV28 with TRBJ2-4; TRBD2 is a possible D gene (6 bases). Trimming stripped 7 bases from V and 4 bases from J, with 11 bases between. From germline, CDR1 is MDHEN and CDR2 SYDVKM. The length of the CDR3 is 13 residues. CDR3 amino acids: CASTTGGKNIQYF. The CDR3 nucleotides are TGTGCCAGCACCACAGGAGGGAAAAACATTCAGTACTTC.

This clone occurred a few times. Other DNA sequences in this sample translate to the same CDR3. The chain has TRBV4-3 and TRBJ2-6, with 12 nucleotides matching TRBD1. CDR1 is LGHNA, CDR2 YSLEER, per germline. The CDR3 has 18 residues. V dropped 1 base and J dropped 1; count of bases not matched to a gene: 2. Here the CDR3 reads CASSQAGQGASGANVLTF. The CDR3 region has the DNA TGCGCCAGCAGCCAAGCGGGACAGGGGGCTTCTGGGGCCAACGTCCTGACTTTC.

The chain recombines TRBV4-3 with TRBJ1-5; 8 bases line up with TRBD1. The ends lost 1 base at V and 5 bases at J; junction bases unmatched: 7. Germline V gives CDR1 LGHNA, CDR2 YSLEER. The CDR3 is made up of 16 amino acids. The CDR3 DNA is TGCGCCAGCAGCCAAGTCGTCGGACAGGGAGATCAGCCCCAGCATTTT. It translates to CASSQVVGQGDQPQHF.